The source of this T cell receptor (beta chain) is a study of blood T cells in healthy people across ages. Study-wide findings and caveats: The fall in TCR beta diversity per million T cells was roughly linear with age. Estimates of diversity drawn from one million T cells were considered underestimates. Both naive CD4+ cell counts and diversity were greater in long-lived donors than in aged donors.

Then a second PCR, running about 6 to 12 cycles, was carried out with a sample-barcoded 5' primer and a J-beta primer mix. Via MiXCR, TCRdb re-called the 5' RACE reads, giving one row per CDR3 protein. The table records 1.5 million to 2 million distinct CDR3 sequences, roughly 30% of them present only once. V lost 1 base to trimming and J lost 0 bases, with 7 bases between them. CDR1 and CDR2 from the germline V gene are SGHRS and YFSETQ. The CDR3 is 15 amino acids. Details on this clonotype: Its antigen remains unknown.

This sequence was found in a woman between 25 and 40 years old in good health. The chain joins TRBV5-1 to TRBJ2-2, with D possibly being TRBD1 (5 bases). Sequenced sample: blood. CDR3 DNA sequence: TGCGCCAGCAGCTTGCCACAGGCGAACACCGGGGAGCTGTTTTTT. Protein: CASSLPQANTGELFF.